A selection of T cell receptor beta chains follows, all from one sample in a study of early T cells in non-severe SARS-CoV-2 infection. MiXCR, run by TCRdb on the 5' RACE reads, gives a single entry per CDR3 protein. The sample lists fewer than 50,000 distinct CDR3 sequences, 7% to 8% seen once, with around 7.9% in the top ten. What was sequenced was whole blood. The receptors here all came from an adult who was a healthcare worker with PCR-confirmed SARS-CoV-2 infection or an uninfected control (not recorded which). Both conserved end residues are part of each CDR3. A D gene is named only where the DNA matches it firmly. Where a row states a size, it is once, few, many or the class of an expanded clone; other rows omit it.

CDR3: CSARDGGHGYTF
DNA: TGCAGTGCTAGAGACGGGGGGCATGGCTACACCTTC
V: TRBV20-1
D: -
size: -
J: TRBJ1-2
length: 12

CDR3: CASSFGAGYTF
DNA: TGTGCCAGCAGTTTCGGGGCGGGCTACACCTTC
V: TRBV28
D: -
size: many
J: TRBJ1-2
length: 11

CDR3: CASSPSPDSYNEQFF
DNA: TGTGCCAGCAGTCCCTCCCCCGACAGCTACAATGAGCAGTTCTTC
V: TRBV27
D: -
size: -
J: TRBJ2-1
length: 15

CDR3: CSVVGYQSTDTQYF
DNA: TGCAGCGTTGTAGGGTACCAAAGCACAGATACGCAGTATTTT
V: TRBV29-1
D: -
size: few
J: TRBJ2-3
length: 14

CDR3: CASSYLLQGPSNQPQHF
DNA: TGTGCCAGCAGTTACTTGCTGCAGGGCCCTAGCAATCAGCCCCAGCATTTT
V: TRBV6-2/TRBV6-3
D: -
size: many
J: TRBJ1-5
length: 17

CDR3: CASSYLAGEPNEQFF
DNA: TGTGCCAGCAGCTATTTAGCGGGGGAACCAAATGAGCAGTTCTTC
V: TRBV11-2
D: TRBD2
size: -
J: TRBJ2-1
length: 15

CDR3: CASSGLGQHNSPLHF
DNA: TGTGCCAGCAGCGGACTTGGACAGCATAATTCACCCCTCCACTTT
V: TRBV2
D: -
size: -
J: TRBJ1-6
length: 15

CDR3: CASSLGETQYF
DNA: TGTGCCAGCAGCCTGGGAGAGACCCAGTACTTC
V: TRBV14
D: -
size: many
J: TRBJ2-5
length: 11

CDR3: CASSHPGGQTEAFF
DNA: TGCGCCAGCAGCCACCCAGGGGGCCAGACTGAAGCTTTCTTT
V: TRBV4-3
D: TRBD1
size: -
J: TRBJ1-1
length: 14

CDR3: CASSTPRLTGHFSSYEQYF
DNA: TGTGCCAGCAGTACCCCCCGCCTGACAGGTCACTTCAGCTCCTACGAGCAGTACTTC
V: TRBV28
D: -
size: -
J: TRBJ2-7
length: 19

CDR3: CASSFDRDTEAFF
DNA: TGCGCCAGCAGCTTTGACAGGGACACTGAAGCTTTCTTT
V: TRBV5-1
D: TRBD1
size: many
J: TRBJ1-1
length: 13

CDR3: CASSLRLRAFF
DNA: TGTGCCAGCAGTTTAAGGCTACGGGCCTTCTTT
V: TRBV27
D: -
size: many
J: TRBJ1-1
length: 11

CDR3: CASSLVGTDLNTEAFF
DNA: TGTGCCAGCAGCTTAGTCGGGACAGACTTGAACACTGAAGCTTTCTTT
V: TRBV7-2
D: TRBD1
size: -
J: TRBJ1-1
length: 16

CDR3: CASSVGGTNTGELFF
DNA: TGTGCCAGCAGCGTGGGGGGCACGAACACCGGGGAGCTGTTTTTT
V: TRBV28
D: -
size: few
J: TRBJ2-2
length: 15

CDR3: CASTNLGPTNQPQHF
DNA: TGTGCCAGCACCAACCTAGGGCCTACCAATCAGCCCCAGCATTTT
V: TRBV28
D: -
size: many
J: TRBJ1-5
length: 15

CDR3: CASSSRQGGDEQYF
DNA: TGTGCCAGCAGTTCCCGACAGGGGGGCGACGAGCAGTACTTC
V: TRBV27
D: TRBD1
size: few
J: TRBJ2-7
length: 14

CDR3: CASSPGGQDRGLQETQYF
DNA: TGTGCCAGCTCACCAGGCGGACAGGACCGGGGACTCCAAGAGACCCAGTACTTC
V: TRBV18
D: -
size: -
J: TRBJ2-5
length: 18

CDR3: CASSIRGSGGAVSYEQYF
DNA: TGTGCCAGTAGTATAAGAGGTAGCGGGGGAGCCGTCTCCTACGAGCAGTACTTC
V: TRBV19
D: TRBD2
size: -
J: TRBJ2-7
length: 18

CDR3: CASSGQLEGTPTNEKLFF
DNA: TGTGCCAGCTCCGGTCAGTTGGAGGGGACTCCAACTAATGAAAAACTGTTTTTT
V: TRBV18
D: -
size: many
J: TRBJ1-4
length: 18

CDR3: CSARDAAVEQYF
DNA: TGCAGTGCTAGAGATGCAGCGGTCGAGCAGTACTTC
V: TRBV20-1
D: -
size: many
J: TRBJ2-7
length: 12

CDR3: CASSYPSGQNSGANVLTF
DNA: TGTGCCAGCAGTTACCCTTCGGGGCAGAACTCTGGGGCCAACGTCCTGACTTTC
V: TRBV12-3/TRBV12-4
D: -
size: many
J: TRBJ2-6
length: 18

CDR3: CASRSLEWSTEAFF
DNA: TGTGCCAGCAGATCTCTCGAGTGGTCCACTGAAGCTTTCTTT
V: TRBV6-6
D: -
size: -
J: TRBJ1-1
length: 14

CDR3: CSAPGELDFNEQFF
DNA: TGCAGTGCTCCGGGAGAATTGGATTTTAATGAGCAGTTCTTC
V: TRBV20-1
D: -
size: -
J: TRBJ2-1
length: 14

CDR3: CASSDSASGGANEQFF
DNA: TGTGCCAGCAGTGACTCGGCTAGCGGGGGGGCGAATGAGCAGTTCTTC
V: TRBV6-4
D: TRBD2
size: many
J: TRBJ2-1
length: 16